The clone carrying this TCR beta chain was counted between two and nine times. Its antigen is as yet unknown. These data are taken from a study of human T cells and chemical hapten exposure. On the study more broadly: Patients got weekly scalp diphenylcyclopropenone doses over the approximately 23-week study. General study results and limits: While controls formed fewer of them, expanded TCRs formed significantly more large CDR3 similarity clusters. Donors in the study had alopecia, meaning their immune response may differ from healthy people's.

This CDR3 is 14 amino acids long. Germline V CDR1 and CDR2: MNHEY, SMNVEV (reference sequence). Trimming left V 0 bases short and J 6 bases short, with 9 bases between. One entry per CDR3 protein results from TCRdb running MiXCR on the RACE reads. The sample lists more than 150,000 distinct CDR3 sequences; under 25% were seen once. Time point specified: patch test 3, about 24 weeks after DPC sensitization. Treatment: therapeutic diphenylcyclopropenone sensitization with weekly scalp DPC. The study extracted total RNA from unfractionated whole blood. The genes are TRBV27 and TRBJ1-5; D remains ambiguous. This clonotype originated in a woman in her thirties or forties with alopecia areata. Some clones in this sample may be carry-over from other donors' samples. This specimen was whole blood, taken in connection with sensitization to the hapten diphenylcyclopropenone (DPC). In nucleotides, the CDR3 is TGTGCCAGCAGTTTATCGGGATTGGGTCAGCCCCAGCATTTT. Protein sequence: CASSLSGLGQPQHF.